A selection of T cell receptor beta chains follows, all from one sample in a study of beta chain features in type 1 diabetes. The protocol was immunoSEQ multiplex PCR, while the TCRdb copy is restricted to in-frame clones and leaves out a portion. The sample holds about 900,000 clones, about a sixth seen once. Sequences were obtained from naive CD4+ T cells from blood. The source of these receptors is a woman aged 18-29 years in good health. The CDR3 runs from the conserved cysteine through the conserved F or W. The size entry is marked missing in some rows and otherwise reads once, few, many or a size class.

TRBV2,NA,few,CATSVAYEQYF
TRBV7-2,TRBJ1-3,NA,CASSSRGLDRNTIYF
TRBV6-6,NA,NA,CASSKGQNYEQYF
TRBV7-2,TRBJ2-3,NA,CASSFYRGSGDTQYF
TRBV28,TRBJ2-5,NA,CASSLSGRAPETQYF
TRBV7-2,TRBJ2-7,NA,CASSRPTLSSYEQYF
TRBV4-1,TRBJ2-7,few,CASSRIRDRTYEQYF
TRBV6-5,TRBJ1-2,few,CASSSGLGGYGYTF
TRBV28,TRBJ2-7,few,CASSLLSRYEQYF
TRBV5-1,TRBJ2-7,NA,CASSLGTVQSYEQYF
TRBV28,TRBJ1-2,NA,CASRVGTGEVYGYTF
TRBV7-8,TRBJ2-7,NA,CASSLRGGLGGGNEQYF
TRBV2,TRBJ2-1,few,CASSQGLAGGNEQFF
TRBV5-4,TRBJ2-5,NA,CASSFWGLQETQYF
TRBV7-9,TRBJ2-3,NA,CASSPGAGPGDTQYF
TRBV25-1,TRBJ2-5,few,CASSDNRVWETQYF
TRBV7-9,TRBJ2-7,NA,CASSLLAYSYEQYF
TRBV6-1,TRBJ2-7,NA,CASSEFGNYEQYF
TRBV9,TRBJ1-2,few,CASSVHSRRTGGLDGYTF
TRBV7-9,TRBJ2-7,few,CASSLVQGSHEQYF
TRBV18,TRBJ2-1,once,CASSPTNPAEQFF
TRBV11-2,TRBJ2-4,few,CASSSLGTRVAKNIQYF
TRBV10-3,TRBJ1-1,few,CAISEAAEAFF
TRBV7-2,TRBJ2-6,NA,CAGGGPTSGANVLTF